These 26 T cell receptor beta chains were all obtained from the same sample, sequenced in a study of a mutant IDH1 vaccine in newly diagnosed glioma (dated by TCRdb to about 2021). Which antigens these TCRs recognize remains unknown. In light of the paper, this sample's time point label describes: week 47, end of study. Each vaccine dose was 300 ug of a 20-mer mutant IDH1 peptide in Montanide, given subcutaneously with topical imiquimod. The protocol used for the library was the immunoSEQ multiplex PCR assay. TCRdb holds this immuneACCESS table with in-frame rearrangements only. Some clones are missing; in checked studies, unresolved V genes explain under half, and the rest has no known cause. Present in this sample are 35,000 to 45,000 clones, around 75% of which were seen just once. The ten largest make up approximately 9.1% of the sample. Material: PBMCs, obtained from a glioma patient whose treatment included an IDH1 peptide vaccine. These receptors were obtained from a man aged 40-49 years with glioma.

The rearrangement joins TRBV7-2 to TRBJ2-3; perhaps TRBD2 as D (6 bases). This CDR3 is built from 14 residues. V shed 2 bases and J shed 5 bases, with 11 bases lying between them. The germline V gene encodes CDR1 SGHTA and CDR2 FQGNSA. The CDR3: CASSLTSGRDTQYF. As DNA, the CDR3 is TGTGCCAGCAGCTTAACTTCCGGGAGAGATACGCAGTATTTT.

V is TRBV10-3 and J is TRBJ2-7; D uncertain. Trimming removed 4 bases at V and 6 bases at J, with 16 bases between. The CDR3 covers 14 residues. Germline V gene sequence: CDR1 ENHRY, CDR2 SYGVKD. Here the CDR3 reads CAISAINTLSEQYF. In DNA, the CDR3 is TGTGCCATCAGTGCGATAAATACTCTTTCCGAGCAGTACTTC.

The chain recombines TRBV5-1 with TRBJ2-6; 7 bases line up with TRBD1. Per the germline V gene, CDR1 is SGHRS and CDR2 is YFSETQ. The CDR3 totals 16 residues. Trimming removed 4 bases from V and 4 bases from J; junction bases left unmatched: 8. The CDR3 is CASSAIGGLGANVLTF. The CDR3 nucleotides read TGCGCCAGCAGCGCTATAGGGGGCTTAGGGGCCAACGTCCTGACTTTC. Complete variable domain (other parts from reference TRBV5-1 and TRBJ2-6): KAGVTQTPRYLIKTRGQQVTLSCSPISGHRSVSWYQQTPGQGLQFLFEYFSETQRNKGNFPGRFSGRQFSNSRSEMNVSTLELGDSALYLCASSAIGGLGANVLTFGAGSRLTVL.

The chain employs TRBV19 and TRBJ1-5; TRBD1 agrees at 7 bases. The J segment lost 4 bases and the V segment lost 9 bases, leaving 9 bases of the junction unmatched. The CDR3 consists of 14 residues. The germline gives CDR1 LNHDA, CDR2 SQIVND (reference sequence). In nucleotides, the CDR3 is TGTGCCAGCCACGGGGACAGCTTTAATCAGCCCCAGCATTTT. It codes for CASHGDSFNQPQHF.

This chain connects TRBV12-5 to TRBJ2-3; 10 bases fit TRBD1. The length of the CDR3 is 16 residues. Looked up from germline, CDR1 is LGHNT and CDR2 is FRNRAP. V dropped 6 bases and J dropped 4; count of bases not matched to a gene: 10. CDR3 in amino acids: CASGTPGQGFSDTQYF. The DNA for the CDR3 is TGTGCTAGTGGGACCCCGGGACAGGGGTTTTCAGATACGCAGTATTTT.

This rearrangement joins TRBV18 to TRBJ2-6, with 10 bases that match TRBD1. The CDR3 has 18 amino acids. The V segment lost 3 bases and the J segment 2 bases; nucleotides outside the gene matches: 7. In germline, CDR1 is KGHSH, CDR2 LQKENI. Written as DNA, the CDR3 is TGTGCCAGCTCACCCCTTGACAGGGGGCAAGCTGGGGCCAACGTCCTGACTTTC. It is translated as CASSPLDRGQAGANVLTF.

J is TRBJ2-1 and V is TRBV5-1; D not certain. Germline values: CDR1 SGHRS, CDR2 YFSETQ. This CDR3 is 11 amino acids long. The V end was cut by 0 bases, the J end by 8 bases, with 3 bases between. The CDR3 nucleotides are TGCGCCAGCAGCTTGGGCCATGAGCAGTTCTTC. Its protein is CASSLGHEQFF.

The rearrangement links TRBV4-2 to TRBJ1-5, with 9 bases identical to TRBD1. Germline values: CDR1 LGHNA, CDR2 YNFKEQ. V was pared by 8 bases and J by 4 bases, with 6 bases of the junction left unmatched. This CDR3 has 14 residues. CDR3 DNA sequence: TGTGCCAGCCGTGGGACAGGGAATAATCAGCCCCAGCATTTT. Its protein product is CASRGTGNNQPQHF.

The chain recombines TRBV12-5 with TRBJ1-2; D uncertain. The CDR3 has 15 residues. CDR1 and CDR2 from the germline V gene are LGHNT and FRNRAP. V gave up 3 bases and J gave up 4 bases, with 15 bases separating them. The CDR3 DNA follows: TGTGCTAGTGGTTTCCCCCGGGGAAGTTTCTATGGCTACACCTTC. Protein sequence: CASGFPRGSFYGYTF. Supplemented by reference TRBV12-5 and TRBJ1-2, the full variable domain reads DARVTQTPRHKVTEMGQEVTMRCQPILGHNTVFWYRQTMMQGLELLAYFRNRAPLDDSGMPKDRFSAEMPDATLATLKIQPSEPRDSAVYFCASGFPRGSFYGYTFGSGTRLTVV.

V usage is TRBV14 and J usage is TRBJ1-2; D is perhaps TRBD1 (5 bases). CDR1 is SGHDN and CDR2 is FVKESK in the germline V gene. V was pared by 1 base and J by 8 bases, with 11 bases between. The CDR3 extends over 13 amino acids. The CDR3 sequence is CASSQGGARGYTF. In DNA form, the CDR3 reads TGTGCCAGCAGCCAAGGTGGGGCGCGGGGCTACACCTTC.

The chain couples TRBV19 to TRBJ1-3; D possibly corresponds to TRBD1 (5 bases). Trimming removed 5 bases at V and 2 bases at J, with 10 bases between. This CDR3 spans 14 amino acids. Looked up from germline, CDR1 is LNHDA and CDR2 is SQIVND (reference sequence). The DNA for the CDR3 is TGTGCCAGTAGTGATCCGGGGGCTGGAAACACCATATATTTT. Translation gives CASSDPGAGNTIYF.

V usage is TRBV29-1 and J usage is TRBJ1-2; D ambiguous. V dropped 4 bases and J dropped 7 bases, with 19 bases sitting between them. The germline V gene has CDR1 SQVTM and CDR2 ANQGSEA. The CDR3 spans 14 residues. This CDR3 reads CSVGSDYGRRGYTF. The CDR3 DNA is TGCAGCGTTGGATCGGATTACGGACGGCGTGGCTACACCTTC.

This clone was counted a single time. The chain links TRBV7-2 to TRBJ2-3, with a tentative D call TRBD2 (5 bases). Germline V gene data show CDR1 as SGHTA and CDR2 as FQGNSA. Between the trimmed V and J ends, which lost 1 base and 7 bases, there was a span of 9 bases. This CDR3 contains 13 residues. The CDR3 reads CASSLGGRNTQYF. For the CDR3, the DNA is TGTGCCAGCAGCTTAGGAGGGCGGAATACGCAGTATTTT.

The V call is TRBV4-2, the J call TRBJ1-4, with a tentative D call TRBD1 (5 bases). Germline V gene lookup returns CDR1 LGHNA and CDR2 YNFKEQ. The V gene lost 1 base and the J gene lost 8 bases, with 11 bases spanning the gap. There are 14 residues in the CDR3. As DNA, the CDR3 is TGTGCCAGCAGCCAAGGAGGGGTCGAGGAAAAACTGTTTTTT. This sequence encodes CASSQGGVEEKLFF.

The chain combines TRBV6-1 with TRBJ1-1; D call uncertain. V gave up 6 bases and J gave up 0 bases, with 5 bases separating them. There are 12 residues in the CDR3. Germline lookup yields CDR1 MNHNS and CDR2 SASEGT. The CDR3 bases are TGTGCCAGCAGGGCCATGAACACTGAAGCTTTCTTT. Residues: CASRAMNTEAFF.

The chain combines TRBV5-1 with TRBJ2-5, with a tentative D call TRBD2 (6 bases). CDR1 and CDR2 from the germline V gene are SGHRS and YFSETQ. Trimming removed 4 bases at V and 0 bases at J, with 10 bases between. The CDR3 length is 14 residues. The CDR3 DNA sequence: TGCGCCAGCAGCGGGGGGTTGTACCAAGAGACCCAGTACTTC. It specifies CASSGGLYQETQYF.

This chain links TRBV6-5 with TRBJ1-4; D is uncertain. V was pared by 0 bases and J by 3 bases, with 8 bases between. Germline V gene lookup returns CDR1 MNHEY and CDR2 SVGAGI. The CDR3 totals 15 residues. The CDR3 DNA reads as TGTGCCAGCAGTTACTCGAGCAGGTCTAATGAAAAACTGTTTTTT. Encoded protein: CASSYSSRSNEKLFF.

This chain uses TRBV19 with TRBJ1-2; 7 bases are shared with TRBD1. The germline gives CDR1 LNHDA, CDR2 SQIVND (reference sequence). The CDR3 has 13 residues. V lost 3 bases to trimming and J lost 6 bases; unmatched junction nucleotides: 4. The CDR3: CASSMGGGDGYTF. The CDR3 nucleotides are TGTGCCAGTAGTATGGGAGGGGGCGATGGCTACACCTTC.

With respect to this clone: The sample contains more than one DNA sequence encoding this CDR3. The chain joins TRBV5-1 to TRBJ2-5; TRBD2 matches 7 bases. Germline CDR1 SGHRS, CDR2 YFSETQ. V shed 4 bases and J 2 bases; nucleotides not matched to a gene: 5. CDR3 length: 14 amino acids. The CDR3 region is CASSPASGQETQYF. The CDR3 DNA sequence: TGCGCCAGCAGCCCCGCTAGCGGTCAAGAGACCCAGTACTTC.

The CDR3 here is CASSSRRTRDGTDTQYF. Here the CDR3 DNA reads TGTGCCAGCAGCTCGCGTAGGACTAGGGATGGCACAGATACGCAGTATTTT. The V gene is TRBV11-2, the J gene TRBJ2-3; the match to TRBD2 covers 7 bases. The CDR3 has 17 residues. V was pared by 4 bases and J by 1 base, with 11 bases of the junction left unmatched. Germline V gene lookup returns CDR1 SGHAT and CDR2 FQNNGV.

The V and J genes are TRBV7-8 and TRBJ2-1, with a weak D call TRBD2 (6 bases). The V end was cut by 5 bases, the J end by 5 bases, with 16 bases between. Per germline, CDR1 SGHVS and CDR2 FQNEAQ. This CDR3 is 15 amino acids long. CDR3 protein: CASSRGGIVHNEQFF. The CDR3, as DNA: TGTGCCAGCAGCCGCGGCGGGATCGTACACAATGAGCAGTTCTTC.

The chain recombines TRBV2 with TRBJ2-7; the match to TRBD1 covers 7 bases. The CDR3 sequence is 15 residues long. V lost 5 bases, J lost 3 bases, and 10 bases stayed unmatched. Per germline, CDR1 SNHLY and CDR2 FYNNEI. The CDR3 reads CASSLNPQGIYEQYV. The CDR3 coding sequence is TGTGCCAGCAGTTTAAACCCACAGGGGATCTACGAGCAGTACGTC.

The V call is TRBV4-1, the J call TRBJ2-1; 7 bases fit TRBD2. Germline CDR1 and CDR2: MGHRA and YSYEKL. The length of the CDR3 is 14 residues. V was clipped by 3 bases and J by 8 bases; unmatched bases: 7. CDR3 coding DNA: TGCGCCAGCAGCCAGGGACCTGGGGGGGATGAGCAGTTCTTC. Protein: CASSQGPGGDEQFF.

The CDR3 DNA is TGTGCCAGCTCCGAGGAGGGCAATCAGCCCCAGCATTTT. This sequence encodes CASSEEGNQPQHF. This rearrangement joins TRBV18 to TRBJ1-5; D not certain. Trimming took 6 bases from V and 2 from J, leaving 8 bases between them. This CDR3 is built from 13 residues. The germline V gene encodes CDR1 KGHSH and CDR2 LQKENI. The full variable domain, rest sourced from reference TRBV18 and TRBJ1-5, is NAGVMQNPRHLVRRRGQEARLRCSPMKGHSHVYWYRQLPEEGLKFMVYLQKENIIDESGMPKERFSAEFPKEGPSILRIQQVVRGDSAAYFCASSEEGNQPQHFGDGTRLSIL.

The rearrangement links TRBV2 to TRBJ2-1, with D hard to call. The V gene lost 3 bases and the J gene lost 0 bases, with 9 bases spanning the gap. Germline values: CDR1 SNHLY, CDR2 FYNNEI. The CDR3 sequence is 15 residues long. CDR3 protein: CASSEARSSYNEQFF. In DNA, the CDR3 is TGTGCCAGCAGTGAGGCGAGGAGCTCCTACAATGAGCAGTTCTTC.

The chain has TRBV5-6 and TRBJ2-1; TRBD2 agrees at 8 bases. Germline V gene lookup returns CDR1 SGHDT and CDR2 YYEEEE. CDR3 length equals 14 residues. After removal of 4 bases from V and 13 bases from J, the junction contained 13 bases not matched to a gene. The CDR3 DNA follows: TGTGCCAGCAGCCTCCCGGGACTAGAAGTCCCCCAGTTCTTC. It is translated as CASSLPGLEVPQFF.